This T cell receptor beta chain was sequenced during a study of blood T cells in healthy people across ages. Across the study: Template switching recovered approximately one barcoded beta molecule for every two T cells. General study findings and limits: PBMC samples, being unsorted, prevented any conclusive comparison of naive and antigen-experienced cells.

In regard to this clonotype: No antigen is known for it. A junction boundary mismatches the germline segment, possibly from a read error.

Germline CDR1 KGHSH, CDR2 LQKENI. The CDR3 is 13 amino acids. Then a second PCR, running about 6 to 11 cycles, was carried out with a sample-barcoded 5' primer and a J-beta primer mix. TCRdb used MiXCR to reprocess the 5' RACE reads, holding one entry per CDR3 protein. The sample lists 1.5 million to 1.8 million distinct CDR3 sequences, about 45% occurring once. This receptor was identified in a woman younger than 35 in good health. The chain couples TRBV18 to TRBJ2-5, with TRBD1 as a possible D gene (6 bases). The material sequenced was blood. In nucleotides, the CDR3 is TGTGTCAGCTCACCAGGGGCGCTGGAGACCCAGTACTTC. Its protein product is CVSSPGALETQYF.